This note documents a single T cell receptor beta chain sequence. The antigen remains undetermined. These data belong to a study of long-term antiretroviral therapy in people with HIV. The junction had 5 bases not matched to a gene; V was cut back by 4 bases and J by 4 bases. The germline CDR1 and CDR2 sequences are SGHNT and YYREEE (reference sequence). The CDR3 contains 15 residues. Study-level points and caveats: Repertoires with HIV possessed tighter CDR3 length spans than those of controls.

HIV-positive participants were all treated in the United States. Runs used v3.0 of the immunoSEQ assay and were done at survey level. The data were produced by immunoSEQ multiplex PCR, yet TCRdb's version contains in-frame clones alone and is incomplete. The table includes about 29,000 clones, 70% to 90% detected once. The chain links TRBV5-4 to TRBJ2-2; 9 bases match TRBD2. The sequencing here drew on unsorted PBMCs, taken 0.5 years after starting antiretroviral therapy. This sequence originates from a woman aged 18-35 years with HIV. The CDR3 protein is CASSRMRGGTGELFF. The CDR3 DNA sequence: TGTGCCAGCAGCAGGATGCGGGGGGGCACCGGGGAGCTGTTTTTT.